One and the same sample provided the 31 T cell receptor beta chains below, sequenced in a study of identical twins. TCRdb reprocessed the 5' RACE reads with MiXCR, giving one entry per CDR3 protein. The sample holds about 890,000 distinct CDR3 sequences; around 12% are singletons and the top ten take 1.5% to 2%. The data also belong to a second study, concerning yellow fever vaccine responses in identical twins.

Sequenced: PBMCs. The source is a woman younger than 30 in good health.

This clonotype was observed at least ten times. The V gene is TRBV6-5, the J gene TRBJ2-2, with 10 bases lining up with TRBD2. V was clipped by 4 bases and J by 4 bases; unmatched bases: 6. CDR3 length equals 16 residues. From germline, CDR1 is MNHEY and CDR2 SVGAGI. The CDR3 DNA reads as TGTGCCAGCAGTTCAGGACTAGCGGACCTCACCGGGGAGCTGTTTTTT. It specifies CASSSGLADLTGELFF.

A few counts support this clonotype. V and J are TRBV28 and TRBJ1-4; D remains ambiguous. V was trimmed by 2 bases and J by 10 bases, leaving 11 bases between them. This CDR3 comprises 13 residues. CDR1 and CDR2 (germline): MDHEN, SYDVKM. The CDR3 reads CASSLRSGRKLFF. The CDR3 region has the DNA TGTGCCAGCAGTTTACGTTCCGGGCGAAAACTGTTTTTT. Filled out from reference TRBV28 and TRBJ1-4, the complete variable domain reads DVKVTQSSRYLVKRTGEKVFLECVQDMDHENMFWYRQDPGLGLRLIYFSYDVKMKEKGDIPEGYSVSREKKERFSLILESASTNQTSMYLCASSLRSGRKLFFGSGTQLSVL.

V usage is TRBV14 and J usage is TRBJ2-5; 10 bases line up with TRBD2. Trimming removed 4 bases from V and 2 bases from J; junction bases left unmatched: 4. The CDR3 runs 15 residues. Germline V CDR1 and CDR2: SGHDN, FVKESK. The CDR3 DNA follows: TGTGCCAGCAGCCCGCTAGCGGGAGTTCAAGAGACCCAGTACTTC. Translating gives CASSPLAGVQETQYF.

J is TRBJ2-3 and V is TRBV3-1; 10 nucleotides align to TRBD2. In germline, CDR1 is LGHDT, CDR2 YNNKEL (reference sequence). J lost 2 bases, V lost 1 base, and 9 bases had no gene match. There are 18 residues in the CDR3. As DNA, the CDR3 is TGTGCCAGCAGCCAAGGACTAGCGGGTAGCGGGGCCACAGATACGCAGTATTTT. This gives the protein CASSQGLAGSGATDTQYF.

The genes are TRBV4-2 and TRBJ2-7, with D maybe TRBD2 (6 bases). Trimming cost V 0 bases and J 7 bases, with 13 bases left between them. This CDR3 is 14 amino acids long. Per germline, CDR1 LGHNA and CDR2 YNFKEQ. Here the CDR3 DNA reads TGTGCCAGCAGCCAAGATGTACTAGCCGAGGAGCAGTACTTC. Protein sequence: CASSQDVLAEEQYF.

This clonotype occurred a few times. J is TRBJ1-2 and V is TRBV29-1; D unclear. Trimming took off 2 bases at V and 5 bases at J, with 9 bases between the two ends. There are 12 residues in the CDR3. Germline V gene lookup returns CDR1 SQVTM and CDR2 ANQGSEA. CDR3 loop: CSVESPDYGYTF. The CDR3 region has the DNA TGCAGCGTTGAATCCCCGGATTATGGCTACACCTTC.

The chain recombines TRBV28 with TRBJ1-5; D possibly corresponds to TRBD1 (5 bases). Between the trimmed V and J ends, which lost 1 base and 6 bases, there was a span of 7 bases. The germline V gene encodes CDR1 MDHEN and CDR2 SYDVKM. This CDR3 is 13 amino acids long. CDR3 loop: CASSLLGTQPQHF. CDR3 in DNA: TGTGCCAGCAGTTTATTGGGGACTCAGCCCCAGCATTTT.

The sample holds a few counts of this clonotype. The chain has TRBV20-1 and TRBJ1-1, with TRBD1 matching over 8 bases. This CDR3 spans 13 amino acids. V lost 6 bases to trimming and J lost 0 bases; unmatched junction nucleotides: 3. Germline V lookup: CDR1 DFQATT, CDR2 SNEGSKA (reference sequence). Here the CDR3 reads CSAATGVNTEAFF. The CDR3 DNA reads TGCAGTGCCGCGACAGGGGTGAACACTGAAGCTTTCTTT.

The rearrangement links TRBV2 to TRBJ2-7; no definite D call. V gave up 6 bases and J gave up 0 bases, with 15 bases separating them. From germline, CDR1 is SNHLY and CDR2 FYNNEI. The CDR3 runs 15 residues. The CDR3 DNA reads as TGTGCCAGCAGGGTCACGGCCGGGCCCTCCTACGAGCAGTACTTC. It encodes CASRVTAGPSYEQYF.

The chain employs TRBV11-3 and TRBJ2-3; D is unresolved. V lost 5 bases, J lost 3 bases, and 9 bases lay in between. Germline V CDR1 and CDR2: SGHNT, YENEEA. CDR3 length equals 13 residues. The chain's CDR3 is CASSTRNTDTQYF. The CDR3 bases are TGTGCCAGCAGCACCCGTAATACAGATACGCAGTATTTT.

Here the CDR3 DNA reads TGCAGTGCTAGGAATGGACTAGCCTCCTCAGGGGGAGAGCAGTACTTC. Translated, it gives CSARNGLASSGGEQYF. This rearrangement joins TRBV20-1 to TRBJ2-7; possibly TRBD2 for D (8 bases). V lost 3 bases and J 7 bases, leaving 25 bases between the germline ends. In germline, CDR1 is DFQATT, CDR2 SNEGSKA (reference sequence). The CDR3 contains 16 residues.

The chain links TRBV6-1 to TRBJ1-5; possible D gene TRBD1, 5 bases. The CDR3 consists of 16 residues. Per the germline V gene, CDR1 is MNHNS and CDR2 is SASEGT. V was cut by 7 bases and J by 0 bases, with 16 bases left in between. The CDR3 nucleotides read TGTGCCAGCACAACAGGAGAATCTTATAGCAATCAGCCCCAGCATTTT. Amino acids: CASTTGESYSNQPQHF.

This clonotype was found many times. The chain recombines TRBV7-9 with TRBJ2-3; TRBD2 matches 9 bases. The length of the CDR3 is 14 residues. Losses at the gene ends were 4 bases for V and 4 bases for J; bases not matched to a gene: 3. Germline CDR1 is SEHNR and CDR2 is FQNEAQ (reference sequence). CDR3 sequence (DNA): TGTGCCAGCAGCTATAGCGGGAGCGCAGATACGCAGTATTTT. It is translated as CASSYSGSADTQYF.

Many counts were recorded for this clonotype. The chain links TRBV6-1 to TRBJ1-1; a weak D match, TRBD1 (6 bases). From germline, CDR1 is MNHNS and CDR2 SASEGT. Trimming pared 7 bases from V and 0 bases from J, leaving 15 bases between. The CDR3 is 15 residues long. Written as DNA, the CDR3 is TGTGCCAGCACCTTAGGGCAGGGGATGAACACTGAAGCTTTCTTT. Its protein is CASTLGQGMNTEAFF.

The chain uses TRBV20-1 and TRBJ1-3; 8 bases align to TRBD1. The J segment lost 3 bases and the V segment lost 3 bases, leaving 1 base of the junction unmatched. Germline V gene sequence: CDR1 DFQATT, CDR2 SNEGSKA (reference sequence). CDR3 length: 13 residues. CDR3 sequence reads: CSARDRDGNTIYF. The CDR3 region has the DNA TGCAGTGCTAGGGACAGGGATGGAAACACCATATATTTT.

V and J are TRBV2 and TRBJ1-3; D is ambiguous. This CDR3 is built from 12 residues. Trimming removed 6 bases at V and 4 bases at J, with 7 bases between. Germline V CDR1 and CDR2: SNHLY, FYNNEI. This CDR3 reads CASRAGGNTIYF. CDR3 sequence (DNA): TGTGCCAGCAGGGCGGGAGGAAACACCATATATTTT.

The V and J genes are TRBV10-3 and TRBJ2-3, with D maybe TRBD2 (5 bases). V was cut by 3 bases and J by 3 bases, with 16 bases left in between. CDR1 and CDR2 (germline): ENHRY, SYGVKD. This CDR3 comprises 16 residues. In DNA, the CDR3 is TGTGCCATCAGTGACCCCGGCAGAGGGCATACAGATACGCAGTATTTT. Translation gives CAISDPGRGHTDTQYF.

This clonotype was seen more than once but under ten times. This chain joins TRBV28 and TRBJ1-1, with D perhaps matching TRBD1 (6 bases). V dropped 6 bases and J dropped 2 bases, with 10 bases sitting between them. This CDR3 is 13 amino acids long. CDR1 is MDHEN, CDR2 SYDVKM, per germline. CDR3 bases: TGTGCCAGCAGCCGCAGGGGCAACACTGAAGCTTTCTTT. Amino acid sequence: CASSRRGNTEAFF.

This clonotype appeared a few times. This chain connects TRBV6-5 to TRBJ1-1; 9 bases line up with TRBD1. V lost 2 bases, J lost 7 bases, and 5 bases stayed unmatched. The CDR3 covers 14 residues. Germline assignment: CDR1 MNHEY and CDR2 SVGAGI. Here the CDR3 reads CASSYGTGRVEAFF. Written as DNA, the CDR3 is TGTGCCAGCAGTTACGGGACAGGGAGAGTTGAAGCTTTCTTT.

The table lists this clonotype with a few counts. The J gene is TRBJ2-1, the V gene TRBV27; 14 bases agree with TRBD2. Germline-derived CDR1 and CDR2 are MNHEY and SMNVEV (reference sequence). The CDR3 consists of 16 residues. V gave up 4 bases and J gave up 9 bases; unmatched junction bases: 8. The CDR3 nucleotides are TGTGCCAGCAGTTCGAACCGACTAGCGGGAGGGTTTGAGCAGTTCTTC. It specifies CASSSNRLAGGFEQFF.

The table lists this clonotype with a few counts. The chain carries TRBV28 and TRBJ2-2; no firm D call. The CDR3 is 16 amino acids. Germline V gene sequence: CDR1 MDHEN, CDR2 SYDVKM. Between the trimmed V and J ends, which lost 1 base and 0 bases, there was a span of 9 bases. DNA of the CDR3: TGTGCCAGCAGTTTATTTGGGCAGGCGAACACCGGGGAGCTGTTTTTT. This gives the protein CASSLFGQANTGELFF. Filled out from reference TRBV28 and TRBJ2-2, the complete variable domain reads DVKVTQSSRYLVKRTGEKVFLECVQDMDHENMFWYRQDPGLGLRLIYFSYDVKMKEKGDIPEGYSVSREKKERFSLILESASTNQTSMYLCASSLFGQANTGELFFGEGSRLTVL.

This clonotype occurred a few times. This chain links TRBV20-1 with TRBJ1-2; D call uncertain. The germline V and J ends were trimmed by 3 bases and 2 bases, with 7 bases remaining between them. The CDR3 consists of 12 residues. Per germline, CDR1 DFQATT and CDR2 SNEGSKA (reference sequence). The chain's CDR3 is CSARRANYGYTF. The DNA for the CDR3 is TGCAGTGCTAGGAGGGCCAACTATGGCTACACCTTC.

This rearrangement joins TRBV2 to TRBJ2-1; D perhaps matches TRBD1 (5 bases). The CDR3 runs 16 residues. Trimming stripped 6 bases from V and 6 bases from J, with 21 bases between. Germline-derived CDR1 and CDR2 are SNHLY and FYNNEI. This chain's CDR3 is CASSGHPLKLANEQFF. CDR3 in DNA: TGTGCCAGCAGCGGACACCCTCTCAAATTGGCCAATGAGCAGTTCTTC. Together with reference TRBV2 and TRBJ2-1, the CDR3 gives the full variable domain: EPEVTQTPSHQVTQMGQEVILRCVPISNHLYFYWYRQILGQKVEFLVSFYNNEISEKSEIFDDQFSVERPDGSNFTLKIRSTKLEDSAMYFCASSGHPLKLANEQFFGPGTRLTVL.

V is TRBV29-1 and J is TRBJ2-2; TRBD1 is a possible D gene (5 bases). CDR1 SQVTM and CDR2 ANQGSEA come from the germline V gene. Trimming shortened V by 3 bases and J by 6 bases, and 8 bases separated the two germline ends. CDR3 length: 12 residues. This chain's CDR3 is CSVEGLAGELFF. DNA for the CDR3: TGCAGCGTTGAGGGGCTTGCCGGGGAGCTGTTTTTT.

This clonotype turned up a few times. The chain is built from TRBV20-1 and TRBJ2-2; possibly TRBD1 for D (6 bases). Deletions cut 6 bases from V and 4 bases from J, with 12 bases between. This CDR3 is 13 amino acids long. CDR1 is DFQATT, CDR2 SNEGSKA, per germline (reference sequence). The CDR3 bases are TGCAGTGCCAGACGCAGGGGCACCGGGGAGCTGTTTTTT. It yields the protein CSARRRGTGELFF.

This clonotype came up many times. V is TRBV20-1 and J is TRBJ2-7, with 9 nucleotides matching TRBD1. Germline values: CDR1 DFQATT, CDR2 SNEGSKA (reference sequence). CDR3 size: 14 residues. The junction had 6 bases not matched to a gene; V was cut back by 3 bases and J by 3 bases. CDR3 amino acids: CSARGDRDLYEQYV. The CDR3 DNA follows: TGCAGTGCTAGGGGGGACAGGGACCTCTACGAGCAGTACGTC.

This clonotype was counted many times. The chain is built from TRBV20-1 and TRBJ2-1, with D possibly being TRBD1 (6 bases). Between the trimmed V and J ends, which lost 3 bases and 5 bases, there was a span of 8 bases. The CDR3 extends over 12 amino acids. Germline V gene lookup returns CDR1 DFQATT and CDR2 SNEGSKA (reference sequence). CDR3 coding DNA: TGCAGTGCTAGTGAGGGGGACAATGAGCAGTTCTTC. It yields the protein CSASEGDNEQFF.

This clonotype has a handful of counts. V gene TRBV18 combines with J gene TRBJ2-5; D uncertain. This CDR3 region has 14 residues. Per germline, CDR1 KGHSH and CDR2 LQKENI. Trimming removed 6 bases from V and 2 bases from J, with 13 bases in between. CDR3 DNA sequence: TGTGCCAGCTCCCCCCCAGTACCTCAAGAGACCCAGTACTTC. It specifies CASSPPVPQETQYF.

The chain recombines TRBV4-1 with TRBJ2-1; 10 nucleotides match TRBD2. CDR3 length: 17 amino acids. V shed 1 base and J 0 bases; nucleotides not matched to a gene: 3. Germline lookup yields CDR1 MGHRA and CDR2 YSYEKL. The CDR3 DNA follows: TGCGCCAGCAGCCAAGCCCCTAGCGGGAGCTCCTACAATGAGCAGTTCTTC. Translating it yields CASSQAPSGSSYNEQFF.

This clonotype was picked up a small number of times. The chain recombines TRBV24-1 with TRBJ2-1; 7 nucleotides match TRBD1. With 4 bases clipped from V and 4 bases from J, the junction kept 12 bases outside the gene matches. Germline V lookup: CDR1 KGHDR, CDR2 SFDVKD. The CDR3 contains 17 residues. The CDR3 DNA reads as TGTGCCACCAGTGAGGGAAACCCGGGACAGTCTTACAATGAGCAGTTCTTC. This encodes CATSEGNPGQSYNEQFF.

The sample holds a few counts of this clonotype. The gene calls are TRBV20-1 and TRBJ1-6; 9 bases are a match to TRBD1. Germline V CDR1 and CDR2: DFQATT, SNEGSKA (reference sequence). V lost 6 bases to trimming and J lost 7 bases; unmatched junction nucleotides: 7. CDR3 length equals 14 residues. Here the CDR3 DNA reads TGCAGTGCCATGCGGACAGGGGAAAATTCACCCCTCCACTTT. As protein: CSAMRTGENSPLHF.